Listed below are T cell receptor beta chains from one sample, sequenced in a study of shared clonotypes between healthy human individuals. Measured with immunoSEQ multiplex PCR; TCRdb has only the in-frame clones, and not every one. The sample shows approximately 2.5 million clones, over 85% of them seen only once. Specimen: naive CD4+ T cells from PBMCs. The receptors come from a man younger than 35 in good health. Some clones in this sample may be carry-over from other donors' samples. Both conserved end residues are part of each CDR3. D genes are given only for firm matches. Only some rows state a clone size, as once, few, many or a class for expanded clones.

j_call clone_size d_call v_call cdr3_aa cdr3_nt
TRBJ1-2 . . TRBV13 CASSLPGPYGYTF TGTGCCAGCAGCTTACCCGGACCCTATGGCTACACCTTC
TRBJ2-7 . . TRBV5-1 CASSPDPHGDYEQYF TGCGCCAGCAGCCCCGATCCTCACGGGGACTACGAGCAGTACTTC
TRBJ2-5 once TRBD1 TRBV25-1 CASRRTGDGTQYF TGTGCCAGCAGAAGGACAGGCGACGGGACCCAGTACTTC
TRBJ1-5 . . TRBV18 CASQITGKDQPQHF TGTGCCAGCCAGATCACAGGGAAGGATCAGCCCCAGCATTTT
TRBJ2-3 . . TRBV5-1 CASSLEGVGMDTQYF TGCGCCAGCAGCTTGGAGGGGGTTGGTATGGATACGCAGTATTTT
TRBJ2-7 . . TRBV28 CASSPYGLGRYLYEQYF TGTGCCAGCAGCCCCTATGGTCTCGGACGGTACCTCTACGAGCAGTACTTC
TRBJ2-1 . TRBD2 TRBV12-5 CASGLTGTRTANEQFF TGTGCTAGTGGTTTGACGGGGACTAGAACTGCCAATGAGCAGTTCTTC
TRBJ2-5 once . TRBV7-2 CASSPRRTIGETQYF TGTGCCAGCAGCCCAAGAAGGACCATTGGGGAGACCCAGTACTTC
TRBJ2-2 . . TRBV7-3 CASSLSSAPNTGELFF TGTGCCAGCAGCTTATCGTCAGCCCCGAACACCGGGGAGCTGTTTTTT
TRBJ1-2 . TRBD1 TRBV28 CASSTLQGRRGYTF TGTGCCAGCAGCACCTTACAGGGGCGGCGAGGCTACACCTTC
TRBJ1-1 . TRBD1 TRBV5-6 CASSRTGNTEAFF TGTGCCAGCAGCCGGACAGGGAACACTGAAGCTTTCTTT
TRBJ1-3 . . TRBV18 CASSPRTGTSGNTIYF TGTGCCAGCTCCCCCCGTACAGGAACTTCTGGAAACACCATATATTTT
TRBJ1-2 . TRBD1 TRBV7-9 CASSPTGGGSYTF TGTGCCAGCAGCCCGACAGGGGGCGGGAGCTACACCTTC
TRBJ2-5 . . TRBV29-1 CSSGLQETQYF TGCAGCTCGGGACTGCAAGAGACCCAGTACTTC
TRBJ1-5 . . TRBV4-1 CASSQGLPENSNQPQHF TGCGCCAGCAGCCAAGGGTTGCCAGAAAATAGCAATCAGCCCCAGCATTTT
TRBJ1-4 . TRBD1 TRBV2 CASSHRPRTGGNEKLFF TGTGCCAGCAGTCACAGACCTAGGACAGGGGGCAATGAAAAACTGTTTTTT
TRBJ2-5 . TRBD1 TRBV4-1 CASSQGGSGDRGVQETQYF TGCGCCAGCAGCCAAGGAGGGTCGGGGGACAGGGGCGTCCAAGAGACCCAGTACTTC
TRBJ2-5 . . TRBV11-2 CASSPGTGGETQYF TGTGCCAGCAGCCCCGGGACCGGTGGAGAGACCCAGTACTTC
TRBJ2-3 . . TRBV18 CASSPPSWATDTQYF TGTGCCAGCTCACCCCCATCCTGGGCCACAGATACGCAGTATTTT
TRBJ1-1 . . TRBV4-2 CASSQEDSPRRYDTEAFF TGTGCCAGCAGCCAAGAGGACAGCCCCAGGAGGTATGACACTGAAGCTTTCTTT
TRBJ1-1 . TRBD1 TRBV5-1 CASSLFQGAGTEAFF TGCGCCAGCAGCCTTTTCCAGGGGGCGGGGACTGAAGCTTTCTTT
TRBJ1-1 . TRBD1 TRBV11-2 CASRPSRGQGAPNTEAFF TGTGCCAGCAGACCCTCAAGAGGACAGGGGGCACCGAACACTGAAGCTTTCTTT